This is a list of T cell receptor beta chains from one sample in a study of cytomegalovirus exposure and HLA in healthy donors. The data were produced by immunoSEQ multiplex PCR, yet TCRdb's version contains in-frame clones alone and is incomplete. The sample totals approximately 75,000 clones. Specimen: PBMCs. These receptors all stem from a middle-aged man in good health and CMV-seronegative. Both conserved end residues are part of each CDR3. The order of the fields is CDR3 protein, CDR3 DNA, J gene, D gene, V gene. D genes are given only for firm matches.

CDR3 protein: CASSQGTRETYEQYF
CDR3 DNA: TGTGCCAGCAGCCAAGGGACCAGGGAAACCTACGAGCAGTACTTC
J gene: TRBJ2-7
D gene: .
V gene: TRBV4-2

CDR3 protein: CASSRQGYQETQYF
CDR3 DNA: TGTGCCAGCAGCCGTCAGGGGTACCAAGAGACCCAGTACTTC
J gene: TRBJ2-5
D gene: .
V gene: TRBV5-8

CDR3 protein: CASSQNIPKSQGWGGYTF
CDR3 DNA: TGCGCCAGCAGCCAAAATATCCCAAAAAGCCAGGGTTGGGGTGGCTACACCTTC
J gene: TRBJ1-2
D gene: .
V gene: TRBV4-3

CDR3 protein: CASRDRGLNNYGYTF
CDR3 DNA: TGTGCCAGTAGGGACAGGGGGCTGAATAACTATGGCTACACCTTC
J gene: TRBJ1-2
D gene: TRBD1
V gene: TRBV19

CDR3 protein: CASSRPTSTDTQYF
CDR3 DNA: TGCGCCAGCAGCCGCCCGACTAGCACAGATACGCAGTATTTT
J gene: TRBJ2-3
D gene: .
V gene: TRBV4-1

CDR3 protein: CASSVVTGGIIGTDTQYF
CDR3 DNA: TGTGCCAGTAGTGTCGTGACAGGGGGGATTATAGGCACAGATACGCAGTATTTT
J gene: TRBJ2-3
D gene: TRBD1
V gene: TRBV19

CDR3 protein: CASSLAPQGGGELFF
CDR3 DNA: TGCGCCAGCAGCTTGGCCCCCCAGGGAGGTGGGGAGCTGTTTTTT
J gene: TRBJ2-2
D gene: .
V gene: TRBV5-1

CDR3 protein: CASSAKRDWSENEQYF
CDR3 DNA: TGTGCCAGTAGTGCGAAGCGGGACTGGTCCGAGAACGAGCAGTACTTC
J gene: TRBJ2-7
D gene: TRBD2
V gene: TRBV19

CDR3 protein: CASSVGTYNTGELFF
CDR3 DNA: TGCGCCAGCAGTGTTGGTACATACAACACCGGGGAGCTGTTTTTT
J gene: TRBJ2-2
D gene: .
V gene: TRBV10-1

CDR3 protein: CASNTGRGGEKLFF
CDR3 DNA: TGTGCCAGCAATACGGGTCGAGGCGGGGAAAAACTGTTTTTT
J gene: TRBJ1-4
D gene: .
V gene: TRBV6-5

CDR3 protein: CASRGLAGHYNEQFF
CDR3 DNA: TGTGCCAGTAGGGGACTAGCGGGGCACTACAATGAGCAGTTCTTC
J gene: TRBJ2-1
D gene: TRBD2
V gene: TRBV19

CDR3 protein: CASSFDPGYTNEKLFF
CDR3 DNA: TGCGCCAGCAGCTTCGACCCGGGGTACACTAATGAAAAACTGTTTTTT
J gene: TRBJ1-4
D gene: .
V gene: TRBV5-1

CDR3 protein: CASSPRGGNGMNTEAFF
CDR3 DNA: TGTGCCAGCTCACCACGCGGGGGAAACGGGATGAACACTGAAGCTTTCTTT
J gene: TRBJ1-1
D gene: .
V gene: TRBV18

CDR3 protein: CASSLVQRRTEAFF
CDR3 DNA: TGTGCCAGCAGCTTGGTACAGAGAAGGACTGAAGCTTTCTTT
J gene: TRBJ1-1
D gene: .
V gene: TRBV5-4

CDR3 protein: CASSLRSGNTGELFF
CDR3 DNA: TGTGCCAGCAGCTTAAGGTCAGGGAACACCGGGGAGCTGTTTTTT
J gene: TRBJ2-2
D gene: .
V gene: TRBV7-2

CDR3 protein: CASRFAFTSGGTEAFF
CDR3 DNA: TGTGCCAGCAGATTTGCATTCACGTCGGGGGGCACTGAAGCTTTCTTT
J gene: TRBJ1-1
D gene: .
V gene: TRBV5-6

CDR3 protein: CASSSRLAGYNEQFF
CDR3 DNA: TGTGCCAGCAGCTCCCGACTAGCGGGATACAATGAGCAGTTCTTC
J gene: TRBJ2-1
D gene: TRBD2
V gene: TRBV7-2

CDR3 protein: CSVGASGFTDTQYF
CDR3 DNA: TGCAGCGTTGGGGCTAGCGGCTTCACAGATACGCAGTATTTT
J gene: TRBJ2-3
D gene: TRBD2
V gene: TRBV29-1

CDR3 protein: CAWSSQGNSPLHF
CDR3 DNA: TGTGCCTGGAGCAGTCAGGGGAATTCACCCCTCCACTTT
J gene: TRBJ1-6
D gene: .
V gene: TRBV30

CDR3 protein: CASSPGGSNQPQHF
CDR3 DNA: TGTGCCAGCAGCCCTGGGGGGAGCAATCAGCCCCAGCATTTT
J gene: TRBJ1-5
D gene: .
V gene: TRBV14

CDR3 protein: CASRPGGQYGKLFF
CDR3 DNA: TGCGCCAGCAGGCCCGGGGGGCAGTACGGAAAACTGTTTTTT
J gene: TRBJ1-4
D gene: .
V gene: TRBV10-2

CDR3 protein: CASSPTAGGSTDTQYF
CDR3 DNA: TGTGCCAGCAGTCCCACGGCGGGAGGGAGCACAGATACGCAGTATTTT
J gene: TRBJ2-3
D gene: TRBD2
V gene: TRBV2

CDR3 protein: CASGDRVSNQPQHF
CDR3 DNA: TGTGCCAGCGGAGACAGGGTGAGCAATCAGCCCCAGCATTTT
J gene: TRBJ1-5
D gene: TRBD1
V gene: TRBV25-1

CDR3 protein: CASSSLASSYEQYF
CDR3 DNA: TGTGCCAGCAGTTCCCTAGCGAGCTCCTACGAGCAGTACTTC
J gene: TRBJ2-7
D gene: .
V gene: TRBV6-5

CDR3 protein: CASSLPGLAGETQYF
CDR3 DNA: TGCGCCAGCAGCCTACCGGGACTAGCAGGGGAGACCCAGTACTTC
J gene: TRBJ2-5
D gene: TRBD2
V gene: TRBV5-1

CDR3 protein: CSASLGLAEHKNIQYF
CDR3 DNA: TGCAGCGCCTCATTGGGACTAGCGGAACACAAAAACATTCAGTACTTC
J gene: TRBJ2-4
D gene: TRBD2
V gene: TRBV29-1

CDR3 protein: CASSLSRMNTEAFF
CDR3 DNA: TGTGCCAGCAGTTTAAGCCGTATGAACACTGAAGCTTTCTTT
J gene: TRBJ1-1
D gene: .
V gene: TRBV27

CDR3 protein: CASSQGTGGVPIYEQYF
CDR3 DNA: TGTGCCAGCAGCCAAGGGACAGGGGGGGTCCCCATCTACGAGCAGTACTTC
J gene: TRBJ2-7
D gene: TRBD1
V gene: TRBV7-9

CDR3 protein: CASSPGLAGGTSTDTQYF
CDR3 DNA: TGCGCCAGCAGCCCGGGACTAGCGGGGGGCACTAGCACAGATACGCAGTATTTT
J gene: TRBJ2-3
D gene: TRBD2
V gene: TRBV5-1

CDR3 protein: CASNPSGTGNTIYF
CDR3 DNA: TGTGCCAGCAATCCCTCAGGGACTGGAAACACCATATATTTT
J gene: TRBJ1-3
D gene: .
V gene: TRBV6-5

CDR3 protein: CASSLGELLYEQYF
CDR3 DNA: TGTGCCAGCAGCTTAGGGGAGCTCCTCTACGAGCAGTACTTC
J gene: TRBJ2-7
D gene: .
V gene: TRBV28

CDR3 protein: CASTMRGFYEQYF
CDR3 DNA: TGTGCCAGCACCATGAGGGGGTTCTACGAGCAGTACTTC
J gene: TRBJ2-7
D gene: .
V gene: TRBV28

CDR3 protein: CSVAGLNFYGYTF
CDR3 DNA: TGCAGCGTTGCAGGTCTCAACTTTTATGGCTACACCTTC
J gene: TRBJ1-2
D gene: .
V gene: TRBV29-1

CDR3 protein: CASTVGTAQETQYF
CDR3 DNA: TGCGCCAGCACCGTGGGGACTGCACAAGAGACCCAGTACTTC
J gene: TRBJ2-5
D gene: .
V gene: TRBV5-1

CDR3 protein: CASSLPESTDTQYF
CDR3 DNA: TGCGCCAGCAGCCTCCCAGAAAGCACAGATACGCAGTATTTT
J gene: TRBJ2-3
D gene: .
V gene: TRBV5-1

CDR3 protein: CASSFARRGNTEAFF
CDR3 DNA: TGTGCCAGCAGTTTCGCGAGAAGGGGGAACACTGAAGCTTTCTTT
J gene: TRBJ1-1
D gene: .
V gene: TRBV27

CDR3 protein: CATTPGGSYEQYF
CDR3 DNA: TGCGCCACCACCCCGGGGGGCTCCTACGAGCAGTACTTC
J gene: TRBJ2-7
D gene: TRBD2
V gene: TRBV10-2

CDR3 protein: CASSLVPQAGNEQFF
CDR3 DNA: TGTGCCAGCAGCTTAGTCCCCCAAGCGGGAAATGAGCAGTTCTTC
J gene: TRBJ2-1
D gene: TRBD2
V gene: TRBV11-2

CDR3 protein: CASNSGRMNTGELFF
CDR3 DNA: TGTGCCAGCAACTCCGGGAGGATGAACACCGGGGAGCTGTTTTTT
J gene: TRBJ2-2
D gene: TRBD2
V gene: TRBV2

CDR3 protein: CASSLEAFSGGYTF
CDR3 DNA: TGTGCCAGCAGCCTAGAAGCTTTTTCGGGGGGCTACACCTTC
J gene: TRBJ1-2
D gene: .
V gene: TRBV7-9

CDR3 protein: CASSEGGVGYNEQFF
CDR3 DNA: TGTGCCAGCAGCGAGGGGGGGGTCGGGTACAATGAGCAGTTCTTC
J gene: TRBJ2-1
D gene: .
V gene: TRBV9

CDR3 protein: CASSPDRAVNTEAFF
CDR3 DNA: TGCGCCAGCAGCCCGGACAGGGCCGTGAACACTGAAGCTTTCTTT
J gene: TRBJ1-1
D gene: TRBD1
V gene: TRBV4-3

CDR3 protein: CASSILPGQSNQPQHF
CDR3 DNA: TGTGCCAGTAGTATCTTACCGGGACAGAGCAATCAGCCCCAGCATTTT
J gene: TRBJ1-5
D gene: TRBD1
V gene: TRBV19